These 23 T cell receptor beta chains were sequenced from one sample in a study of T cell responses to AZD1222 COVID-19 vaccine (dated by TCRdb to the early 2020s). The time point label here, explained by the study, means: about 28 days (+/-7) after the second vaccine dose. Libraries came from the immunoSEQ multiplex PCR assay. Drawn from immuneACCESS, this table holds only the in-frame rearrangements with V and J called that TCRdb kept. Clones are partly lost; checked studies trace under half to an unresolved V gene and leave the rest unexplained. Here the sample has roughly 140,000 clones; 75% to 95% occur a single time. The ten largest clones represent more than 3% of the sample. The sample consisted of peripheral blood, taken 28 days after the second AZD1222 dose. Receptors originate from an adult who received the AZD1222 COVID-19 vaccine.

CDR3 in DNA: TGCGCCAGCAGTCATCGTAACAGGGAGGAGCACGAGCAGTACTTC. Residues: CASSHRNREEHEQYF. The chain couples TRBV23-1 to TRBJ2-7, with D possibly called TRBD1 or TRBD2 (6 bases each). TRBV23-1 is designated an ORF whose function remains uncertain. This CDR3 spans 15 amino acids. V lost 3 bases to trimming and J lost 5 bases, with 17 bases between them.

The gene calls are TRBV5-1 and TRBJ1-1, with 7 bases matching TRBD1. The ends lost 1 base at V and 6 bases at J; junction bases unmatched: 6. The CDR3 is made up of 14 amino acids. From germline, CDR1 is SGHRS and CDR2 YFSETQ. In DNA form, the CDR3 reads TGCGCCAGCAGCTTGTCACAGGGGATGCCTGAAGCTTTCTTT. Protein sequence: CASSLSQGMPEAFF.

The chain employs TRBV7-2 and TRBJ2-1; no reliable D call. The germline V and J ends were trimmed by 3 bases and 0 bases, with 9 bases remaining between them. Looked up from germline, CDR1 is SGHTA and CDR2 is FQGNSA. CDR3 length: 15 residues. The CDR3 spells CASSFDVSSYNEQFF. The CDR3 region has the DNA TGTGCCAGCAGCTTTGATGTCAGCTCCTACAATGAGCAGTTCTTC.

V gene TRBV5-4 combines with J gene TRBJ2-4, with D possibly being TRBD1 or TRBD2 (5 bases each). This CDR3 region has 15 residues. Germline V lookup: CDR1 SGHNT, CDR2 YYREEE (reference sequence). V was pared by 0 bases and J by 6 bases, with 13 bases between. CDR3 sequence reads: CASSLAGGQGNIQYF. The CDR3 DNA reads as TGTGCCAGCAGCTTGGCCGGCGGGCAGGGAAACATTCAGTACTTC.

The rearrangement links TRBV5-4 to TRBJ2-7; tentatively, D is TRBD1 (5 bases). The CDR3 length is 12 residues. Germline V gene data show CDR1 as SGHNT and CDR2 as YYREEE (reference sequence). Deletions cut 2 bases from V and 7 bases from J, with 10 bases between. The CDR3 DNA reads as TGTGCCAGCAGCTTTGGGGCTAAAGAGCAGTACTTC. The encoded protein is CASSFGAKEQYF.

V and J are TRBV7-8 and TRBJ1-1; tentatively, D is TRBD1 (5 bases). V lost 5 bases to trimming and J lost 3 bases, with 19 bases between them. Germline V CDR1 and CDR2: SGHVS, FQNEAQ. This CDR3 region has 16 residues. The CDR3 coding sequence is TGTGCCAGCAGCCCCCGTGGGTATCAGGGAGACACTGAAGCTTTCTTT. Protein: CASSPRGYQGDTEAFF.

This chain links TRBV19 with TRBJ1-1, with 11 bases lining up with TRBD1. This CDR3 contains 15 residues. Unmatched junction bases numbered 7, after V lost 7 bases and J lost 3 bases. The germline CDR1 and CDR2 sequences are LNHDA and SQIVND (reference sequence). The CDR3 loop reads CASIPDRGRYTEAFF. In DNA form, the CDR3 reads TGTGCCAGTATTCCGGACAGGGGGCGATACACTGAAGCTTTCTTT.

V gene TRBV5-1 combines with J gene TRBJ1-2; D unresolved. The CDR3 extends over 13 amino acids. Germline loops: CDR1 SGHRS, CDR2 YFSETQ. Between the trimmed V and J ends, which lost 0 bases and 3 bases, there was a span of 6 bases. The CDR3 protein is CASSLGTDYGYTF. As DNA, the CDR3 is TGCGCCAGCAGCTTGGGGACCGACTATGGCTACACCTTC.

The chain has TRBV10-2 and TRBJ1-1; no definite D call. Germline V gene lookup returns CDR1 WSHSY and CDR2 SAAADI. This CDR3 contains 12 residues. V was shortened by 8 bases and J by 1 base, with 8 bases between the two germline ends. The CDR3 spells CASQVANTEAFF. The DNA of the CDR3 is TGCGCCAGCCAGGTAGCGAACACTGAAGCTTTCTTT.

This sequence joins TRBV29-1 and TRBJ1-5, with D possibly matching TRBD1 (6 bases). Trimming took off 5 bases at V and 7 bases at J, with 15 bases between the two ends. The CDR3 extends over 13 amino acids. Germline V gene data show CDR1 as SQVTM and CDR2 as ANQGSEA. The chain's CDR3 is CSVREGGSQPQHF. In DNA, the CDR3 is TGCAGCGTTAGGGAGGGGGGAAGCCAGCCCCAGCATTTT.

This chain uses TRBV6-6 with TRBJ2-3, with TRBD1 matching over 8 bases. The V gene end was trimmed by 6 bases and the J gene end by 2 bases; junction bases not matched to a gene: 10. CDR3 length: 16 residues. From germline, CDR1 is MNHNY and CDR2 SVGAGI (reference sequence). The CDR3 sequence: CASSPGPTGVTDTQYF. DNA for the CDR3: TGTGCCAGCAGCCCAGGCCCGACAGGGGTCACAGATACGCAGTATTTT.

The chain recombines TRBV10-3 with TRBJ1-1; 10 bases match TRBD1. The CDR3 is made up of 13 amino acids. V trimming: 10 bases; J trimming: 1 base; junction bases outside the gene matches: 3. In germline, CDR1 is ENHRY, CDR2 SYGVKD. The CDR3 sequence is CATRQGANTEAFF. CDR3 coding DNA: TGTGCCACCCGACAGGGGGCGAACACTGAAGCTTTCTTT.

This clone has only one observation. Here the CDR3 reads CASSPTGQVLEQYF. CDR3 nucleotides: TGTGCCAGCAGCCCTACAGGACAGGTTCTCGAGCAGTACTTC. This chain uses TRBV7-9 with TRBJ2-7; 7 bases map to TRBD1. The CDR3 sequence is 14 residues long. The germline V gene has CDR1 SEHNR and CDR2 FQNEAQ (reference sequence). Unmatched junction bases numbered 10, after V lost 5 bases and J lost 6 bases.

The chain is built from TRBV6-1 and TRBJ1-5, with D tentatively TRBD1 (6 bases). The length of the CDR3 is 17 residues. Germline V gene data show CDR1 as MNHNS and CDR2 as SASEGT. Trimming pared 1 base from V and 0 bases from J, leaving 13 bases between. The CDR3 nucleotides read TGTGCCAGCAGTGAAGGACGGGGGCAATATAGCAATCAGCCCCAGCATTTT. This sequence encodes CASSEGRGQYSNQPQHF.

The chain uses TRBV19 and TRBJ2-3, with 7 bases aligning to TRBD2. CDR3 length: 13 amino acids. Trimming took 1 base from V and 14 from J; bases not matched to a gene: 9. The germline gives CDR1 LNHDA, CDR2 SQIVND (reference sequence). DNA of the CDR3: TGTGCCAGTAGTATAGTAGGGCTAGCGGAGTGGTATTTT. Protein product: CASSIVGLAEWYF.

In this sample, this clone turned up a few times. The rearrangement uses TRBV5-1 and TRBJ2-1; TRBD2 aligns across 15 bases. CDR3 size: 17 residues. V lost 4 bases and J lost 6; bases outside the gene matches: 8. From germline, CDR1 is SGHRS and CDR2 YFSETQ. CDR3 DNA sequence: TGCGCCAGCAGCCTGGGACTAGCGGGAGGCATTCGCAATGAGCAGTTCTTC. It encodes CASSLGLAGGIRNEQFF.

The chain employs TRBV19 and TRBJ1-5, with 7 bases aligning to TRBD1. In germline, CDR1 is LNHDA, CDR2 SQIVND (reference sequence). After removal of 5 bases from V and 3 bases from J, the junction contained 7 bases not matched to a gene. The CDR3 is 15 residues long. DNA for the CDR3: TGTGCCAGTAGTGACAGGGTTTTGGACAATCAGCCCCAGCATTTT. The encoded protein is CASSDRVLDNQPQHF.

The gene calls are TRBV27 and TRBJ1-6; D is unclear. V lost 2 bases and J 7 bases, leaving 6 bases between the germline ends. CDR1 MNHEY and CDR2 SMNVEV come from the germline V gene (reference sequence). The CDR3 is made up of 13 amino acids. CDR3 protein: CASSLQGNSPLHF. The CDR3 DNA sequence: TGTGCCAGCAGTTTACAAGGGAATTCACCCCTCCACTTT.

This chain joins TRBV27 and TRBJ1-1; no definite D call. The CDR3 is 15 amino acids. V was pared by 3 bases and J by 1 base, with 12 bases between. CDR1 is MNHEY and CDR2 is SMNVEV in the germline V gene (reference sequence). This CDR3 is CASSLVPAQNTEAFF. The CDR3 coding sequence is TGTGCCAGCAGTTTGGTGCCCGCACAGAACACTGAAGCTTTCTTT.

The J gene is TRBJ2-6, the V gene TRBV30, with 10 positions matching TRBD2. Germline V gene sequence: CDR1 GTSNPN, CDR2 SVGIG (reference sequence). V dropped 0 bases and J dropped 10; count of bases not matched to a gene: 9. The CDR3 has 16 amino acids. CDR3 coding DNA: TGTGCCTGGAGTGTCAGGGGCGCGGGACTAGCGAACGTCCTGACTTTC. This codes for CAWSVRGAGLANVLTF.

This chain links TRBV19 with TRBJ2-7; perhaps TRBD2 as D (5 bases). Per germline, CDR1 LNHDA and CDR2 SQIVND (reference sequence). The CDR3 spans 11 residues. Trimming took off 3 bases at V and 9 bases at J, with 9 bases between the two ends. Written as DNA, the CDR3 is TGTGCCAGTAGTATCGGGATGACGCAGTACTTC. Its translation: CASSIGMTQYF.

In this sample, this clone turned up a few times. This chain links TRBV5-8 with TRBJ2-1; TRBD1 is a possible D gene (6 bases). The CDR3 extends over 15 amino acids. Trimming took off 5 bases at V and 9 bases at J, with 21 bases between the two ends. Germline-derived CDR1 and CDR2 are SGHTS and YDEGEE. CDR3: CASRPQGYPNGEQFF. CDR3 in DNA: TGTGCCAGCAGACCCCAGGGGTATCCAAACGGTGAGCAGTTCTTC.

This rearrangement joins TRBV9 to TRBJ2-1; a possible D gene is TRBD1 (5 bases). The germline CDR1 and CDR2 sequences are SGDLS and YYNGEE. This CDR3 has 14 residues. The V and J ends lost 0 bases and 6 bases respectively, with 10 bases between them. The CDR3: CASSVEAGPNEQFF. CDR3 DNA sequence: TGTGCCAGCAGCGTAGAGGCAGGGCCCAATGAGCAGTTCTTC.